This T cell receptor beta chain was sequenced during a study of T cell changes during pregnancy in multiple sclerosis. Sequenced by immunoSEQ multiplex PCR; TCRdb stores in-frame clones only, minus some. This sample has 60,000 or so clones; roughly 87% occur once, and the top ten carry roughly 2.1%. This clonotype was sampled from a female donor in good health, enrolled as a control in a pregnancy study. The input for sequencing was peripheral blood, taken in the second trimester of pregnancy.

The CDR3 protein is CASSADSGRAGSYEQYF. The DNA for the CDR3 is TGTGCCAGCAGTGCCGATAGCGGGAGGGCCGGGTCCTACGAGCAGTACTTC. The chain has TRBV25-1 and TRBJ2-7, with 11 bases lining up with TRBD2. There are 17 residues in the CDR3. Germline V gives CDR1 MGHDK, CDR2 SYGVNS. J lost 1 base, V lost 4 bases, and 9 bases had no gene match.